Described below is a single TCR beta chain sequence and its context. This clone was seen more than once but under ten times. Its antigen is unknown. No clone much larger than this one lies a single base away; base qualities are absent. Patients with autoimmune disease history or receiving systemic immunosuppression were excluded from the trial. Peripheral blood for TCR sequencing was collected from all dose cohorts at baseline, on cycle 4 day 1, and on cycle 7 day 1. The samples were drawn from a first-in-human, open-label, multicenter phase I dose-escalation trial of ivuxolimab. Adults with locally advanced or metastatic melanoma, renal cell carcinoma, hepatocellular carcinoma or head and neck squamous cell carcinoma were enrolled in the trial. Before TCR sequencing, CD4+ T cells and CD8+ T cells were sorted from peripheral blood as separate populations. For sequencing of the TCRbeta CDR3 region, genomic DNA was extracted from the sorted cells. The immunoSEQ Assay was used to sequence the TCRbeta CDR3 regions. TCRdb limited this immuneACCESS table to in-frame rearrangements with V and J called. A share of clones is missing; checked studies link under half to unresolved V genes, and the rest is unexplained. This sample is represented by approximately 76,000 clones; roughly 85% of them were singletons. The ten largest clones add up to 5% to 7% of the sample.

The sample is drawn from a study of OX40 agonist ivuxolimab in advanced cancers. General notes on the study: Ivuxolimab was a fully human IgG2 agonistic monoclonal antibody targeting the costimulatory receptor OX40 (CD134). Intravenous ivuxolimab was administered to patients every 2 weeks at six dose levels: 0.01, 0.1, 0.3, 1.5, 3 and 10 mg/kg. Among the approximately 50 dose-escalation patients, around 19 had hepatocellular carcinoma, 15 melanoma, 9 renal cell carcinoma and 9 head and neck cancer. In the dose-escalation cohort, 65% to 90% of patients were male, and the mean age was approximately 64 years, with a range of about 20 to 79. Patients were allowed to have had prior anti-PD-1, anti-PD-L1 or anti-CTLA-4 therapy, and around 40% of the dose-escalation patients had previously received checkpoint inhibitors. Partial responses occurred in three dose-escalation patients: two with cutaneous melanoma and one with hepatocellular carcinoma. The purpose of peripheral TCRbeta sequencing was to test whether ivuxolimab changed TCR sequence diversity and led to clonal T-cell expansion. The paper covers the monotherapy dose-escalation part of the phase I ivuxolimab trial, which included N ≈ 54 patients. On the study overall, not on this receptor specifically: Antigen specificity was not determined for the clonally expanded peripheral T cells. Low levels of normalized T-cell clonal expansion were also seen in some patients who did not respond. Partial responders in the 0.1-3.0 mg/kg groups had among the lowest normalized peripheral clonal expansion, especially among CD8+ T cells. At doses of 0.1 to 3.0 mg/kg, clonal expansion of both CD4+ and CD8+ blood T cells was observed from baseline to week 6. After ivuxolimab, more expanded clones were found on average in CD8+ T cells than in CD4+ T cells.

This TCR was recovered from an adult with an advanced solid tumor such as melanoma, head and neck, liver or kidney cancer. This specimen consisted of CD4+ or CD8+ T cells sorted from blood, obtained in a trial of the OX40 agonist ivuxolimab.

The base sequence is TGTGCCAGCAGCCCAGTGGTGGGTGGGGCCAACGTCCTGACTTTC. This gives the protein CASSPVVGGANVLTF. Rearrangement joined TRBV6-6 to TRBJ2-6, with no reliable assignment of the D segment. Including the terminal cysteine and phenylalanine, the CDR3 comprises 15 residues. This entry keeps only the CDR3 DNA: 45 bases, framed from base 1. CDR1 and CDR2 are read off the germline V gene (reference sequence) as MNHNY and SVGAGI. V lost 6 bases and J lost 3 bases; the stretch between them is 12 bases long.